The 29 T cell receptor beta chains in this list originate from one sample, sequenced in a study of neurological immune-mediated disorders. TCRdb re-derived calls from the 5' RACE reads in MiXCR, one entry per CDR3 protein. In the table there are some 66,000 distinct CDR3 sequences, more than 3.5% of which are singletons. Sequenced input: PBMCs. The receptors were gathered from a man aged 45-65 years with multiple sclerosis.

This clonotype was found many times. The chain has TRBV6-5 and TRBJ1-3; possible D gene TRBD1, 5 bases. Germline loops: CDR1 MNHEY, CDR2 SVGAGI. V lost 0 bases and J lost 2, with 11 bases in between. The CDR3 totals 16 residues. In nucleotides, the CDR3 is TGTGCCAGCAGTTACTCCAGGGAACCAGCTGGAAACACCATATATTTT. This gives the protein CASSYSREPAGNTIYF.

Many counts were recorded for this clonotype. CDR3 amino acids: CASSLNRGRGNEKLFF. In DNA form, the CDR3 reads TGCGCCAGCAGTTTAAACAGGGGGCGCGGTAATGAAAAACTGTTTTTT. V and J are TRBV4-1 and TRBJ1-4, with 9 bases lining up with TRBD1. The CDR3 sequence is 16 residues long. The trim removed 6 bases at V and 4 bases at J, leaving 9 bases unmatched. Germline-derived CDR1 and CDR2 are MGHRA and YSYEKL.

This clonotype appeared many times. The chain couples TRBV12-3 or TRBV12-4 to TRBJ1-5; 7 nucleotides align to TRBD1. This CDR3 spans 14 amino acids. V trimming: 3 bases; J trimming: 4 bases; junction bases outside the gene matches: 3. The CDR3 loop is CASSFEGANQPQHF. CDR3 coding DNA: TGTGCCAGCAGTTTCGAGGGGGCGAATCAGCCCCAGCATTTT.

There are many counts of this clonotype. CDR3 protein: CASYSGNTQYF. CDR3 bases: TGCGCCAGCTACAGCGGGAATACGCAGTATTTT. The chain carries TRBV5-1 and TRBJ2-3, with 7 bases matching TRBD2. J gave up 7 bases and V 7 bases, and 3 bases lay outside the gene matches. The CDR3 is made up of 11 amino acids. CDR1 is SGHRS, CDR2 YFSETQ, per germline.

This clonotype was detected ten times or more. The chain recombines TRBV9 with TRBJ2-2, with D tentatively TRBD1 (5 bases). This CDR3 spans 13 amino acids. V lost 2 bases, J lost 6 bases, and 8 bases lay in between. Germline V gene data show CDR1 as SGDLS and CDR2 as YYNGEE. CDR3 in amino acids: CASSVRGAGELFF. The CDR3 region has the DNA TGTGCCAGCAGCGTTAGGGGTGCCGGGGAGCTGTTTTTT.

This clonotype was found many times. The chain combines TRBV5-1 with TRBJ1-1; D ambiguous. V shed 0 bases and J shed 1 base, with 4 bases lying between them. The CDR3 runs to 13 residues. CDR1 SGHRS and CDR2 YFSETQ come from the germline V gene. The CDR3 is CASSLVKNTEAFF. The CDR3 coding sequence is TGCGCCAGCAGCTTGGTGAAGAACACTGAAGCTTTCTTT.

This clonotype was counted a few times. A junction boundary mismatches the germline segment, possibly from a read error. The CDR3 bases are TGTGCCAGCAGCCCCGGGACAGGGGCCCTCAATCAGCCCCAGAATTTT. Translated: CASSPGTGALNQPQNF. This chain uses TRBV9 with TRBJ1-5, with 10 positions matching TRBD1. Germline loops: CDR1 SGDLS, CDR2 YYNGEE. The CDR3 runs 16 residues.

This clonotype has at least ten counts. The chain uses TRBV2 and TRBJ1-1; a weak D match, TRBD1 (6 bases). The CDR3 is 13 amino acids. V dropped 8 bases and J dropped 4 bases, with 14 bases sitting between them. CDR1 and CDR2 from the germline V gene are SNHLY and FYNNEI. For the CDR3, the DNA is TGTGCCAGCTTCTGGGGGGCTGGCACTGAAGCTTTCTTT. This translates into CASFWGAGTEAFF. Drawing the rest from reference TRBV2 and TRBJ1-1, the complete variable domain is EPEVTQTPSHQVTQMGQEVILRCVPISNHLYFYWYRQILGQKVEFLVSFYNNEISEKSEIFDDQFSVERPDGSNFTLKIRSTKLEDSAMYFCASFWGAGTEAFFGQGTRLTVV.

This clonotype was counted ten times or more. J is TRBJ1-1 and V is TRBV7-2; tentatively, D is TRBD1 (6 bases). Trimming took off 5 bases at V and 4 bases at J, with 14 bases between the two ends. Germline loops: CDR1 SGHTA, CDR2 FQGNSA. The CDR3 loop spans 14 amino acids. The CDR3: CASSPTTGPTEAFF. CDR3 DNA: TGTGCCAGCAGCCCGACTACAGGGCCCACTGAAGCTTTCTTT.

This clonotype was observed at least ten times. J is TRBJ2-1 and V is TRBV14; D possibly corresponds to TRBD1 (6 bases). This CDR3 is built from 14 residues. Germline V gives CDR1 SGHDN, CDR2 FVKESK. Between the trimmed V and J ends, which lost 4 bases and 9 bases, there was a span of 16 bases. For the CDR3, the DNA is TGTGCCAGCAGCCTGCGAAGGGGGTGGGCTGAGCAGTTCTTC. Its translation: CASSLRRGWAEQFF.

In this sample, this clonotype turned up many times. The chain uses TRBV4-1 and TRBJ2-4, with 11 bases matching TRBD2. This CDR3 has 16 amino acids. Trimming cost V 1 base and J 6 bases; bases outside gene matches: 5. In germline, CDR1 is MGHRA, CDR2 YSYEKL. The CDR3 spells CASSQASGTSGNIQYF. The CDR3 DNA reads as TGCGCCAGCAGCCAAGCTTCCGGGACTAGCGGAAACATTCAGTACTTC.

This clonotype showed up many times. V is TRBV5-1 and J is TRBJ2-5; TRBD2 matches at 8 bases. Unmatched junction bases numbered 3, after V lost 4 bases and J lost 4 bases. Germline V CDR1 and CDR2: SGHRS, YFSETQ. This CDR3 is 13 amino acids long. For the CDR3, the DNA is TGCGCCAGCAGCCCCCGGGGGGGAGAGACCCAGTACTTC. This translates into CASSPRGGETQYF.

This clonotype was detected many times. The rearrangement joins TRBV25-1 to TRBJ2-3; maybe TRBD1 (6 bases). The V end lost 6 bases, the J end lost 3 bases, and 16 bases lay between the germline ends. This CDR3 region has 15 residues. Per the germline V gene, CDR1 is MGHDK and CDR2 is SYGVNS. CDR3 nucleotide sequence: TGTGCCAGCAGAAAGACCCAGGGGTATACAGATACGCAGTATTTT. Its protein product is CASRKTQGYTDTQYF.

This clonotype was counted at least ten times. The chain combines TRBV2 with TRBJ1-6; maybe TRBD1 (5 bases). Between the trimmed V and J ends, which lost 3 bases and 7 bases, there was a span of 10 bases. The CDR3 sequence is 14 residues long. The germline gives CDR1 SNHLY, CDR2 FYNNEI. In nucleotides, the CDR3 is TGTGCCAGCAGTGATGGGACTGGGAATTCACCCCTCCACTTT. It codes for CASSDGTGNSPLHF.

This clonotype was observed many times. The genes are TRBV6-5 and TRBJ2-5, with TRBD1 matching 9 bases. Trimming at V came to 7 bases and at J to 5 bases, leaving 5 bases not matched to a gene. CDR1 and CDR2 (germline): MNHEY, SVGAGI. The CDR3 spans 13 residues. CDR3: CASTNRGPETQYF. Here the CDR3 DNA reads TGTGCCAGCACCAACAGGGGGCCGGAGACCCAGTACTTC.

This clonotype was seen repeatedly, ten times or more. This rearrangement joins TRBV7-2 to TRBJ1-1; tentatively, D is TRBD1 (5 bases). The germline V gene encodes CDR1 SGHTA and CDR2 FQGNSA. The CDR3 is 15 residues long. V shed 5 bases and J shed 1 base, with 14 bases lying between them. CDR3 in DNA: TGTGCCAGCAGCCTAGGAGACAGAAGGAACACTGAAGCTTTCTTT. Protein sequence: CASSLGDRRNTEAFF.

This clonotype was seen many times. The V gene is TRBV12-3 or TRBV12-4, the J gene TRBJ1-4; D gene ambiguous. V lost 3 bases and J lost 8, with 4 bases in between. The CDR3 extends over 11 amino acids. CDR3 nucleotides: TGTGCCAGCAGTTTCTCAGAAAAACTGTTTTTT. It is translated as CASSFSEKLFF.

Many counts were recorded for this clonotype. The genes are TRBV5-1 and TRBJ1-1; 8 positions match TRBD1. The CDR3 has 16 residues. The V gene's germline CDR1 is SGHRS and CDR2 YFSETQ. J was trimmed by 5 bases and V by 0 bases; bases with no gene match: 9. The CDR3 loop reads CASSLVYRGSRTEAFF. The CDR3 region has the DNA TGCGCCAGCAGCTTGGTATACAGGGGGTCTAGAACTGAAGCTTTCTTT.

This clonotype was found many times. The chain links TRBV20-1 to TRBJ2-7; D is undetermined. Germline assignment: CDR1 DFQATT and CDR2 SNEGSKA (reference sequence). V was pared by 0 bases and J by 6 bases, with 6 bases between. This CDR3 has 11 residues. The CDR3 bases are TGCAGTGCTAGAGATCGGTTCGAGCAGTACTTC. Protein: CSARDRFEQYF.

This clonotype was counted ten times or more. The J gene is TRBJ1-1, the V gene TRBV6-2 or TRBV6-3, with D possibly matching TRBD1 (5 bases). CDR1 is MNHEY and CDR2 is SVGEGT in the germline V gene. CDR3 length equals 14 residues. Trimming pared 8 bases from V and 4 bases from J, leaving 17 bases between. The CDR3: CASGGTRVSTEAFF. The CDR3 nucleotides read TGTGCCAGCGGGGGGACCAGGGTCTCCACTGAAGCTTTCTTT.

This clonotype has at least ten counts. The chain couples TRBV2 to TRBJ2-1; perhaps TRBD1 as D (5 bases). The CDR3 consists of 15 residues. V shed 4 bases and J shed 0 bases, with 10 bases lying between them. From germline, CDR1 is SNHLY and CDR2 FYNNEI. CDR3 residues: CASSGNRFSYNEQFF. CDR3 in DNA: TGTGCCAGCAGTGGTAACAGGTTCTCCTACAATGAGCAGTTCTTC.

The CDR3 sequence is CSARDGLTYYGYTF. The CDR3 DNA follows: TGCAGTGCTAGAGATGGCCTGACTTACTATGGCTACACCTTC. This chain joins TRBV20-1 and TRBJ1-2; unclear D gene. V shed 0 bases and J shed 3 bases, with 11 bases lying between them. The CDR3 runs 14 residues. CDR1 and CDR2 from the germline V gene are DFQATT and SNEGSKA (reference sequence).

This clonotype occurred many times. V is TRBV4-3 and J is TRBJ2-2; D uncertain. The CDR3 is made up of 14 amino acids. Trimming took off 0 bases at V and 4 bases at J, with 6 bases between the two ends. Germline-derived CDR1 and CDR2 are LGHNA and YSLEER. The CDR3 nucleotides are TGCGCCAGCAGCCAAGAGTTCACCACCGGGGAGCTGTTTTTT. Its translation: CASSQEFTTGELFF.

This clonotype was seen many times. This chain connects TRBV4-1 to TRBJ2-2; 7 bases agree with TRBD1. Germline CDR1 and CDR2: MGHRA and YSYEKL. This CDR3 region has 15 residues. The J segment lost 4 bases and the V segment lost 6 bases, leaving 8 bases of the junction unmatched. The CDR3 region has the DNA TGCGCCAGCAGACTGTCCTACAGGGGCACCGGGGAGCTGTTTTTT. Translating gives CASRLSYRGTGELFF.

This clonotype was counted ten times or more. The V and J genes are TRBV4-2 and TRBJ2-2, with no clear D. The V end was cut by 0 bases, the J end by 4 bases, with 9 bases between. The CDR3 has 15 residues. In germline, CDR1 is LGHNA, CDR2 YNFKEQ. For the CDR3, the DNA is TGTGCCAGCAGCCAAGATGTGACTCGCACCGGGGAGCTGTTTTTT. This translates into CASSQDVTRTGELFF.

In this sample, this clonotype turned up many times. The chain uses TRBV4-3 and TRBJ1-2, with D possibly matching TRBD1 (6 bases). The V end lost 0 bases, the J end lost 6 bases, and 14 bases lay between the germline ends. Germline V gives CDR1 LGHNA, CDR2 YSLEER. This CDR3 comprises 15 residues. The CDR3 DNA is TGCGCCAGCAGCCAAGATCGGACAGCGAGACATGGCTACACCTTC. Protein product: CASSQDRTARHGYTF.

In its sample, this clonotype was seen a few times. The rearrangement uses TRBV6-5 and TRBJ2-2; D may correspond to TRBD1 or TRBD2 (5 bases each). The CDR3 has 14 residues. The germline V gene encodes CDR1 MNHEY and CDR2 SVGAGI. Trimming cost V 4 bases and J 0 bases, with 6 bases left between them. The CDR3 nucleotides are TGTGCCAGCAGTTGGGGGACGAACACCGGGGAGCTGTTTTTT. Translated, it gives CASSWGTNTGELFF.

This clonotype appeared many times. The gene calls are TRBV7-2 and TRBJ2-1; the D gene could be TRBD1 or TRBD2 (6 bases each). The CDR3 runs to 13 residues. The germline CDR1 and CDR2 sequences are SGHTA and FQGNSA. Trimming left V 5 bases short and J 9 bases short, with 14 bases between. CDR3 bases: TGTGCCAGCAGCCCGGGGGCGAAGGGTGAGCAGTTCTTC. This translates into CASSPGAKGEQFF.

This clonotype appeared many times. J is TRBJ1-1 and V is TRBV3-1; D is ambiguous. Trimming cost V 4 bases and J 0 bases, with 6 bases left between them. Germline V gene sequence: CDR1 LGHDT, CDR2 YNNKEL (reference sequence). The CDR3 consists of 13 residues. As DNA, the CDR3 is TGTGCCAGCAGCCTATGGATGAACACTGAAGCTTTCTTT. It encodes CASSLWMNTEAFF.